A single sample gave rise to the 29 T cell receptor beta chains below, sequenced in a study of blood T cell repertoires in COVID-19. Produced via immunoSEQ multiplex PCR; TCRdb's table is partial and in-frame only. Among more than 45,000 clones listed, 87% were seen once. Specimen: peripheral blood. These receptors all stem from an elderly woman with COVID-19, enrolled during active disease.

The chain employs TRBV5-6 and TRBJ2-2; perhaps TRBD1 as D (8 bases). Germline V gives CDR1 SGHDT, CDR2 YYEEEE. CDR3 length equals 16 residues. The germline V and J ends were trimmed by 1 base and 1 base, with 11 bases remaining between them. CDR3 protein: CASSLTGGVNTGELFF. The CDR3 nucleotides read TGTGCCAGCAGCTTGACAGGGGGGGTGAACACCGGGGAGCTGTTTTTT.

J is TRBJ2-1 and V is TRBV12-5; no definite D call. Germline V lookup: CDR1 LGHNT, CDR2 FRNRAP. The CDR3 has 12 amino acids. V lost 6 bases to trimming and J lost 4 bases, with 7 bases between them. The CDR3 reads CASGSIYNEQFF. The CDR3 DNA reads TGTGCTAGTGGCTCTATATACAATGAGCAGTTCTTC.

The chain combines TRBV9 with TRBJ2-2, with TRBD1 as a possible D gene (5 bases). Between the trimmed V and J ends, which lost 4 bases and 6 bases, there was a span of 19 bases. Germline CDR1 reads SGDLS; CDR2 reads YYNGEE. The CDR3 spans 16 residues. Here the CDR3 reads CASSPTPDKEAGELFF. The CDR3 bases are TGTGCCAGCAGCCCCACCCCGGACAAAGAGGCCGGGGAGCTGTTTTTT.

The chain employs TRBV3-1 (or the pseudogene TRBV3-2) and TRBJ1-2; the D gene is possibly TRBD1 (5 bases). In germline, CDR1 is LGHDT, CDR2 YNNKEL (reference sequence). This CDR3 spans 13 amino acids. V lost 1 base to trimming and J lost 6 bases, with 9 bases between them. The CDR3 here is CASSQGTNDGYTF. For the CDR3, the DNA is TGTGCCAGCAGCCAAGGGACAAATGATGGCTACACCTTC.

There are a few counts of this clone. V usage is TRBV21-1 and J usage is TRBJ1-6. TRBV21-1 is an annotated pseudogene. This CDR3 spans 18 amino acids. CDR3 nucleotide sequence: TGTGCCAGCAGCGCTGGGGAGGGTTGGAGGCCCTATAATTCACCCCTCCACTTT. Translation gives CASSAGEGWRPYNSPLHF.

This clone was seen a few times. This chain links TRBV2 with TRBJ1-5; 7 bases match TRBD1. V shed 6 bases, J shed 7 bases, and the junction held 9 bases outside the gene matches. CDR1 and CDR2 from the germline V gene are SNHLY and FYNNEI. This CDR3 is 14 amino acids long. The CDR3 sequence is CASRETGLRQPQHF. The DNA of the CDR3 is TGTGCCAGCAGGGAGACAGGGCTTCGACAGCCCCAGCATTTT.

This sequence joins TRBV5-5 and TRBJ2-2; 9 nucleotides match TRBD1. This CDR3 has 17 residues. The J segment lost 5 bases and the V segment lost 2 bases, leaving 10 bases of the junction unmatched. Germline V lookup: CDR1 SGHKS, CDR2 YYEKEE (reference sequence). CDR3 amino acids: CASSFFNRGRGTGELFF. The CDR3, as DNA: TGTGCCAGCAGCTTTTTTAACAGGGGGCGCGGGACCGGGGAGCTGTTTTTT. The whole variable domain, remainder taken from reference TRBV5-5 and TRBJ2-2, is DAGVTQSPTHLIKTRGQQVTLRCSPISGHKSVSWYQQVLGQGPQFIFQYYEKEERGRGNFPDRFSARQFPNYSSELNVNALLLGDSALYLCASSFFNRGRGTGELFFGEGSRLTVL.

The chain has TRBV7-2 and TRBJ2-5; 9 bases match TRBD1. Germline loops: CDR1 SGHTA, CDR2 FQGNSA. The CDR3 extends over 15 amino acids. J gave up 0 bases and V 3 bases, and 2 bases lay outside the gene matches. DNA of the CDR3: TGTGCCAGCAGCTTCGACAGGGGGTACCAAGAGACCCAGTACTTC. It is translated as CASSFDRGYQETQYF.

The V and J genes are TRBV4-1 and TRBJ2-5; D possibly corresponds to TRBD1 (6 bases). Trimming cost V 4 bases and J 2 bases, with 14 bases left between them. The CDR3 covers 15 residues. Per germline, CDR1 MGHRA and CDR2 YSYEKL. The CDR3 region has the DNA TGCGCCAGCAGCCGCATGGGGCAGGGGCAAGAGACCCAGTACTTC. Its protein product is CASSRMGQGQETQYF.

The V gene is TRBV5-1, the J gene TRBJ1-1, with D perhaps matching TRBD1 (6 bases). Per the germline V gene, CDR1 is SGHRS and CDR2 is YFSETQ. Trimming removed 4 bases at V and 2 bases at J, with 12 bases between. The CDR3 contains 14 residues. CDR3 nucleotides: TGCGCCAGCAGCCCCGGACAGACAAACACTGAAGCTTTCTTT. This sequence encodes CASSPGQTNTEAFF.

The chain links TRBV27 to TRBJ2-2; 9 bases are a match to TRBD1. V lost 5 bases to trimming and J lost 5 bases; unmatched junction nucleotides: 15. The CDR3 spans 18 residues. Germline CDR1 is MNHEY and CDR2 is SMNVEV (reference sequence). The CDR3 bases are TGTGCCAGCAGTACCTCCCTGGACAGGGGTTTTTGGACCGGGGAGCTGTTTTTT. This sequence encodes CASSTSLDRGFWTGELFF.

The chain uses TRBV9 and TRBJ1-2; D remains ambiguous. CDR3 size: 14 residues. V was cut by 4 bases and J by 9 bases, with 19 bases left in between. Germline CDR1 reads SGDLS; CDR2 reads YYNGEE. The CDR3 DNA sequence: TGTGCCAGCAGCTCTTTTACGGGGTCGGAGTGCTACACCTTC. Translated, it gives CASSSFTGSECYTF.

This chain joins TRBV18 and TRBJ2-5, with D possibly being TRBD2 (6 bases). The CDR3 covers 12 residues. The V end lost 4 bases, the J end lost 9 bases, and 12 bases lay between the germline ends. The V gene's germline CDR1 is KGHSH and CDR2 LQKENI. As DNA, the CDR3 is TGTGCCAGCTCACGAACGGGGAGGTCCCAGTACTTC. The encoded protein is CASSRTGRSQYF.

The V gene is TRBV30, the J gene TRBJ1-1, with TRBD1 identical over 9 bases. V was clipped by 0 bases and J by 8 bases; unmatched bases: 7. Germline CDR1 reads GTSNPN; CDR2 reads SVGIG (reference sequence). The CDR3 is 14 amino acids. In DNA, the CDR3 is TGTGCCTGGAGTGTAGTCGGGACAGGGACCGAAGCTTTCTTT. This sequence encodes CAWSVVGTGTEAFF. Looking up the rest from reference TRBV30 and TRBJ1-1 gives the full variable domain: SQTIHQWPATLVQPVGSPLSLECTVEGTSNPNLYWYRQAAGRGLQLLFYSVGIGQISSEVPQNLSASRPQDRQFILSSKKLLLSDSGFYLCAWSVVGTGTEAFFGQGTRLTVV.

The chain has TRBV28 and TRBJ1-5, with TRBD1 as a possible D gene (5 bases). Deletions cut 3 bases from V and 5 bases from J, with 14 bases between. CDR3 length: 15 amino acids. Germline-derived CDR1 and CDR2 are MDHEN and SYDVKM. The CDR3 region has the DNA TGTGCCAGCAGTTTCAGTCGGGGGGTTGATCAGCCCCAGCATTTT. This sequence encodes CASSFSRGVDQPQHF.

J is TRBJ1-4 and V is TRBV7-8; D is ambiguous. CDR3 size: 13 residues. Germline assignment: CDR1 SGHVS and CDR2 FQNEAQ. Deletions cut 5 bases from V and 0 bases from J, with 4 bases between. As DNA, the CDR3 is TGTGCCAGCAGCCCTTCAACTAATGAAAAACTGTTTTTT. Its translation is CASSPSTNEKLFF.

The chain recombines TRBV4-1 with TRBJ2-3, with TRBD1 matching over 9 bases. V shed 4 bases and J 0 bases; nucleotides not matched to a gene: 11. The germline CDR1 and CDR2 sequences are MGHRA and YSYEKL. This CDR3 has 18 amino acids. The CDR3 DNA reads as TGCGCCAGCAGCCCAGAACCGACAGGGGGGAGAAGCACAGATACGCAGTATTTT. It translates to CASSPEPTGGRSTDTQYF.

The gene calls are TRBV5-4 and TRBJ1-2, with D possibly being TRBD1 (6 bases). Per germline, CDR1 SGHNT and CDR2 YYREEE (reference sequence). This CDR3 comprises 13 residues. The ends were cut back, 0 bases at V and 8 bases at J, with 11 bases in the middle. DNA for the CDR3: TGTGCCAGCAGCTTGGGGGGGGGCGGCGGCTACACCTTC. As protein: CASSLGGGGGYTF. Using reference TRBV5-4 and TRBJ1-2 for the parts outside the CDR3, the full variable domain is ETGVTQSPTHLIKTRGQQVTLRCSSQSGHNTVSWYQQALGQGPQFIFQYYREEENGRGNFPPRFSGLQFPNYSSELNVNALELDDSALYLCASSLGGGGGYTFGSGTRLTVV.

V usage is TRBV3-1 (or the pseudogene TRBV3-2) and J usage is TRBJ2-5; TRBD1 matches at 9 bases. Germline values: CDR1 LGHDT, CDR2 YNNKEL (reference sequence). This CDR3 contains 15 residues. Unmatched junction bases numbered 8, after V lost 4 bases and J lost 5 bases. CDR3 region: CASSRNRGRRETQYF. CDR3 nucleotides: TGTGCCAGCAGCCGGAACAGGGGGCGTCGGGAGACCCAGTACTTC.

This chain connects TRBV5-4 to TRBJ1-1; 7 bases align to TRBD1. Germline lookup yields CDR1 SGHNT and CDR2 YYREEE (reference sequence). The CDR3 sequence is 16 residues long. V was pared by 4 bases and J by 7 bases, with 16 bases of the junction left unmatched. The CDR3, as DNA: TGTGCCAGCAGCCAAGACAGGGCCTCTACGAGCTATGAAGCTTTCTTT. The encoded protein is CASSQDRASTSYEAFF.

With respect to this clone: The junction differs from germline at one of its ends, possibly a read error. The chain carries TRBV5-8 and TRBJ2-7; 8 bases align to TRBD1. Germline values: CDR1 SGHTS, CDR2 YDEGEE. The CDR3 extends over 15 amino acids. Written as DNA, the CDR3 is TGTGCCAGCAGCTTGTCGGTCAGGGGGCTATCTCACCAGGACTTC. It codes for CASSLSVRGLSHQDF.

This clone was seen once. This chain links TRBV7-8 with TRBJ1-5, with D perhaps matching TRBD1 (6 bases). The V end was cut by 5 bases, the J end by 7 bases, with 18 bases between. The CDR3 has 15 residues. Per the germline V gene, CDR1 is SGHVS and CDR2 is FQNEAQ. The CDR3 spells CASSLRGEGGQPQHF. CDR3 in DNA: TGTGCCAGCAGCCTAAGGGGGGAGGGGGGCCAGCCCCAGCATTTT.

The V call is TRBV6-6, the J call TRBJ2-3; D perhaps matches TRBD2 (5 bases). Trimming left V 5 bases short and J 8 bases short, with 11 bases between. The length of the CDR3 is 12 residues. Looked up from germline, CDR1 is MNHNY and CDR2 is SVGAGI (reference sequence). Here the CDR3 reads CASSLTRSTQYF. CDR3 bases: TGTGCCAGCAGTCTAACTAGATCTACGCAGTATTTT.

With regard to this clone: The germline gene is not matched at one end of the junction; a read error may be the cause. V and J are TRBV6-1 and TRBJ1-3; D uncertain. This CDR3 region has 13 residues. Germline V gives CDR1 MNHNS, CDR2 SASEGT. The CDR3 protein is CASIEVTGNTIYF. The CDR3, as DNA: TGTGCCAGCATTGAAGTTACTGGAAACACCATATATTTT.

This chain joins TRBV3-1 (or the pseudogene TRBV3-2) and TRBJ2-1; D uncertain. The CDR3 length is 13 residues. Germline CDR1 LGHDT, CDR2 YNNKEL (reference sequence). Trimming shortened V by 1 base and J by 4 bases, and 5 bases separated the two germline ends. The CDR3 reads CASSQVLYNEQFF. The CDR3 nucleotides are TGTGCCAGCAGCCAAGTACTTTACAATGAGCAGTTCTTC.

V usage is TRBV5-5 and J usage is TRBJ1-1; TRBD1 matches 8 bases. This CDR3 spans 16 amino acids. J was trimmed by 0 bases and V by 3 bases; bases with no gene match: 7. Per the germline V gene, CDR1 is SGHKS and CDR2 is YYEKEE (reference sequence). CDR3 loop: CASSYGQGSMNTEAFF. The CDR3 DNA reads TGTGCCAGCAGCTACGGACAGGGAAGCATGAACACTGAAGCTTTCTTT.

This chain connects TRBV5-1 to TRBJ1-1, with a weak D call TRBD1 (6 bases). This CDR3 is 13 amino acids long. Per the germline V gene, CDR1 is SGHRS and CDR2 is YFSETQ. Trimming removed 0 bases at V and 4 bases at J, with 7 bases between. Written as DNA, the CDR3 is TGCGCCAGCAGCTTGGAAGGGGGCACTGAAGCTTTCTTT. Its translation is CASSLEGGTEAFF.

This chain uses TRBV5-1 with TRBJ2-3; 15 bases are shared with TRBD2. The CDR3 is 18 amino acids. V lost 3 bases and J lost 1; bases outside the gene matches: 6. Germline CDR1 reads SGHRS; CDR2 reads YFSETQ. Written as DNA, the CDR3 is TGCGCCAGCAGCTCGGGACTAGCGGGGGGCCGGGGCACAGATACGCAGTATTTT. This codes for CASSSGLAGGRGTDTQYF. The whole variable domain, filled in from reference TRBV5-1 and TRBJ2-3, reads KAGVTQTPRYLIKTRGQQVTLSCSPISGHRSVSWYQQTPGQGLQFLFEYFSETQRNKGNFPGRFSGRQFSNSRSEMNVSTLELGDSALYLCASSSGLAGGRGTDTQYFGPGTRLTVL.

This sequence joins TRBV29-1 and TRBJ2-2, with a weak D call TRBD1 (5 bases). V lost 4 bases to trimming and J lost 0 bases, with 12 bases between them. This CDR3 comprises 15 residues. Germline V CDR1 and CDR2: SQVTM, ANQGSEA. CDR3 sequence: CSVGGLQANTGELFF. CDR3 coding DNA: TGCAGCGTTGGGGGCCTCCAGGCGAACACCGGGGAGCTGTTTTTT.